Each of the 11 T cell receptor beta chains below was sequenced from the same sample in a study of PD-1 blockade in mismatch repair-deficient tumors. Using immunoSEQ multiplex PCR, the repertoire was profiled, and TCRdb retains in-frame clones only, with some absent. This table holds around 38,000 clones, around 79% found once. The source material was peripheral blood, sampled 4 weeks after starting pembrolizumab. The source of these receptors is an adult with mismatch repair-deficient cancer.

The CDR3 sequence: CASSEAGWGVQPQHF. DNA for the CDR3: TGTGCCAGCAGTGAAGCCGGGTGGGGAGTTCAGCCCCAGCATTTT. The rearrangement joins TRBV6-1 to TRBJ1-5, with D unclear. The CDR3 runs 15 residues. CDR1 is MNHNS and CDR2 is SASEGT in the germline V gene. With 0 bases removed from V and 6 bases from J, the gap between germline ends came to 12 bases.

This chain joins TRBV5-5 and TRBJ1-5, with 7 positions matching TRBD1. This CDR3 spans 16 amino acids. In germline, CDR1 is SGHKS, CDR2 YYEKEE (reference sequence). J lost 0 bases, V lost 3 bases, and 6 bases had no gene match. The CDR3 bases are TGTGCCAGCAGCTCCGGACAGGCATATAGCAATCAGCCCCAGCATTTT. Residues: CASSSGQAYSNQPQHF.

The CDR3 sequence: CASKRQGNTGELFF. CDR3 nucleotide sequence: TGTGCCAGTAAGAGACAGGGGAACACCGGGGAGCTGTTTTTT. The rearrangement uses TRBV19 and TRBJ2-2; 7 bases agree with TRBD1. V shed 7 bases and J 1 base; nucleotides not matched to a gene: 3. This CDR3 has 14 amino acids. The germline V gene has CDR1 LNHDA and CDR2 SQIVND (reference sequence). The variable domain in full, completed from reference TRBV19 and TRBJ2-2, reads DGGITQSPKYLFRKEGQNVTLSCEQNLNHDAMYWYRQDPGQGLRLIYYSQIVNDFQKGDIAEGYSVSREKKESFPLTVTSAQKNPTAFYLCASKRQGNTGELFFGEGSRLTVL.

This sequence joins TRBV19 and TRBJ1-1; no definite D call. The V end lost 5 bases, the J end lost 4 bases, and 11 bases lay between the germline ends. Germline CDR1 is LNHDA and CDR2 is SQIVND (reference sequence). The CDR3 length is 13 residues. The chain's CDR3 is CASSGSGGTEAFF. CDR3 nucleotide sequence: TGTGCCAGTAGTGGTTCGGGAGGCACTGAAGCTTTCTTT.

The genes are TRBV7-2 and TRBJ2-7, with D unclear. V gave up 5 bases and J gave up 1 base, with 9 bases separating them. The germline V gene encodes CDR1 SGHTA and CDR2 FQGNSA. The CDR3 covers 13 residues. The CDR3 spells CASSVHRSYEQYF. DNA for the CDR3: TGTGCCAGCAGCGTTCACAGATCCTACGAGCAGTACTTC.

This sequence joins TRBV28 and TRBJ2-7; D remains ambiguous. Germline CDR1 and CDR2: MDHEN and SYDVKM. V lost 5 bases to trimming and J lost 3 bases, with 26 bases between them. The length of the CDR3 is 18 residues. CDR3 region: CASSQIIPKGKEGYEQYF. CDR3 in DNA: TGTGCCAGCAGTCAAATTATCCCGAAAGGGAAAGAAGGCTACGAGCAGTACTTC.

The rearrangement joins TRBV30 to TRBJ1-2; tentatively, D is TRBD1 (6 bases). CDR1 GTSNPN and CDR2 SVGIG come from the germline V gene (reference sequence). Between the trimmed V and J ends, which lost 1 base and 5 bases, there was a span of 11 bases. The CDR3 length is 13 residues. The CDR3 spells CAWSGGQSYGYTF. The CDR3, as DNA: TGTGCCTGGAGTGGGGGGCAGAGTTATGGCTACACCTTC.

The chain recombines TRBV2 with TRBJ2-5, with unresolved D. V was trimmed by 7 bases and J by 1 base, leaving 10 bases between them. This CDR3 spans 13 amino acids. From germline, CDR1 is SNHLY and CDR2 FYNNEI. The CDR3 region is CASIYVPQETQYF. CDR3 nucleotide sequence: TGTGCCAGCATATACGTACCCCAAGAGACCCAGTACTTC. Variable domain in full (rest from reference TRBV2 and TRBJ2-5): EPEVTQTPSHQVTQMGQEVILRCVPISNHLYFYWYRQILGQKVEFLVSFYNNEISEKSEIFDDQFSVERPDGSNFTLKIRSTKLEDSAMYFCASIYVPQETQYFGPGTRLLVL.

CDR3 residues: CATSSLRGETQYF. CDR3 DNA sequence: TGTGCCACCAGCAGTCTCAGGGGAGAGACCCAGTACTTC. This chain links TRBV15 with TRBJ2-5, with TRBD1 as a possible D gene (6 bases). Germline CDR1 reads LNHNV; CDR2 reads YYDKDF (reference sequence). V was clipped by 3 bases and J by 4 bases, with 9 bases between them. The CDR3 runs 13 residues.

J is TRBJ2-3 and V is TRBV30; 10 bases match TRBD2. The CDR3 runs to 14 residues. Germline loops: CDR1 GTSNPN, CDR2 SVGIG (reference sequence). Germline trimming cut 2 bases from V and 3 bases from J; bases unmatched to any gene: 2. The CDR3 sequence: CAWSRGLATDTQYF. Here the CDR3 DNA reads TGTGCCTGGAGTCGGGGACTAGCGACAGATACGCAGTATTTT. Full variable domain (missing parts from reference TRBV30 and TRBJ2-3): SQTIHQWPATLVQPVGSPLSLECTVEGTSNPNLYWYRQAAGRGLQLLFYSVGIGQISSEVPQNLSASRPQDRQFILSSKKLLLSDSGFYLCAWSRGLATDTQYFGPGTRLTVL.

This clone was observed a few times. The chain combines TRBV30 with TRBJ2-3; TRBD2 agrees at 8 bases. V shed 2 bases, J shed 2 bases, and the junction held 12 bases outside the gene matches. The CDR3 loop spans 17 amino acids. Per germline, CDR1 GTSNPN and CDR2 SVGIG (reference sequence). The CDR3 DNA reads TGTGCCTGGAGTTCTCTCGTAGCGGGACTCTTCACAGATACGCAGTATTTT. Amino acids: CAWSSLVAGLFTDTQYF.